The 31 T cell receptor beta chains given below trace back to one sample, sequenced in a study of cytomegalovirus exposure and HLA in healthy donors. Primers included in the PCR were 60 Vbeta and 13 Jbeta primers. Repertoires were generated with immunoSEQ multiplex PCR, while TCRdb's copy carries only in-frame clones and drops some. The data hold approximately 150,000 clones, with approximately 80% observed a single time. Sequencing was performed on PBMCs. These receptors came from a male donor in good health and CMV-seronegative.

V gene TRBV7-8 combines with J gene TRBJ2-1; no definite D call. CDR1 SGHVS and CDR2 FQNEAQ come from the germline V gene. With 6 bases removed from V and 6 bases from J, the gap between germline ends came to 12 bases. The CDR3 loop spans 13 amino acids. This CDR3 is CASRTVVGNEQFF. The CDR3 nucleotides read TGTGCCAGCAGAACGGTGGTTGGCAATGAGCAGTTCTTC.

The rearrangement uses TRBV5-6 and TRBJ2-1; no clear D gene. V was trimmed by 0 bases and J by 0 bases, leaving 7 bases between them. The CDR3 loop spans 15 amino acids. Germline values: CDR1 SGHDT, CDR2 YYEEEE. The CDR3 protein is CASSLEPSSYNEQFF. CDR3 coding DNA: TGTGCCAGCAGCTTGGAGCCGAGCTCCTACAATGAGCAGTTCTTC.

The chain carries TRBV20-1 and TRBJ1-1; D is unresolved. This CDR3 is 11 amino acids long. V dropped 6 bases and J dropped 1 base, with 6 bases sitting between them. Germline CDR1 is DFQATT and CDR2 is SNEGSKA (reference sequence). The DNA of the CDR3 is TGCAGTGCAAAGAGGAACACTGAAGCTTTCTTT. As protein: CSAKRNTEAFF.

The chain carries TRBV4-3 and TRBJ1-2, with D possibly TRBD1 on 6 matching bases. Germline CDR1 reads LGHNA; CDR2 reads YSLEER. The CDR3 is 14 residues long. The V end was cut by 5 bases, the J end by 0 bases, with 10 bases between. In nucleotides, the CDR3 is TGCGCCAGCAGCGAACAGGGTCCTAACTATGGCTACACCTTC. Protein: CASSEQGPNYGYTF.

This sequence joins TRBV4-1 and TRBJ2-3; TRBD2 aligns across 10 bases. There are 17 residues in the CDR3. CDR1 and CDR2 (germline): MGHRA, YSYEKL. The V segment lost 1 base and the J segment 3 bases; nucleotides outside the gene matches: 7. CDR3 sequence reads: CASSQGGLAGVTDTQYF. The CDR3 bases are TGCGCCAGCAGCCAAGGTGGCCTAGCGGGAGTGACAGATACGCAGTATTTT.

This chain links TRBV7-2 with TRBJ1-1, with 8 bases that match TRBD1. Germline values: CDR1 SGHTA, CDR2 FQGNSA. The CDR3 loop spans 14 amino acids. V was pared by 4 bases and J by 8 bases, with 9 bases of the junction left unmatched. In DNA form, the CDR3 reads TGTGCCAGCAGCTCGGCAGGGGGCCGGCGGGAAGCTTTCTTT. This translates into CASSSAGGRREAFF.

The V and J genes are TRBV9 and TRBJ1-1; 8 bases align to TRBD1. The CDR3 loop spans 17 amino acids. Germline CDR1 reads SGDLS; CDR2 reads YYNGEE. V shed 0 bases and J 1 base; nucleotides not matched to a gene: 8. CDR3 loop: CASSVGSRGRGNTEAFF. As DNA, the CDR3 is TGTGCCAGCAGCGTAGGAAGCAGGGGGCGCGGGAACACTGAAGCTTTCTTT.

This clone appeared a single time. The chain recombines TRBV5-5 with TRBJ2-1; 8 bases are a match to TRBD2. Trimming cost V 3 bases and J 1 base; bases outside gene matches: 15. Germline V lookup: CDR1 SGHKS, CDR2 YYEKEE (reference sequence). The CDR3 is 19 residues long. The CDR3 is CASSSGLVSGRSSYNEQFF. The DNA of the CDR3 is TGTGCCAGCAGCTCCGGGCTTGTAAGCGGGAGATCGTCCTACAATGAGCAGTTCTTC.

The chain links TRBV6-1 to TRBJ2-3; the D is unclear. V lost 6 bases and J lost 4, with 14 bases in between. Germline V gives CDR1 MNHNS, CDR2 SASEGT. The CDR3 is made up of 14 amino acids. CDR3 DNA: TGTGCCAGCAGCGCGGCAGTGAGGCCAGATACGCAGTATTTT. Amino acid sequence: CASSAAVRPDTQYF.

The genes are TRBV27 and TRBJ1-5; 11 bases align to TRBD1. Germline V gene sequence: CDR1 MNHEY, CDR2 SMNVEV (reference sequence). This CDR3 spans 16 amino acids. Trimming took 2 bases from V and 3 from J; bases not matched to a gene: 3. The CDR3 region is CASSLGTGGDNQPQHF. The CDR3 DNA is TGTGCCAGCAGTTTAGGGACAGGGGGGGACAATCAGCCCCAGCATTTT.

The rearrangement uses TRBV29-1 and TRBJ2-2; the D gene is possibly TRBD1 (6 bases). Germline CDR1 reads SQVTM; CDR2 reads ANQGSEA. Trimming cost V 3 bases and J 1 base, with 9 bases left between them. This CDR3 comprises 14 residues. The CDR3 nucleotides are TGCAGCGTTGATCAGGGGATGAACACCGGGGAGCTGTTTTTT. This gives the protein CSVDQGMNTGELFF.

The chain has TRBV4-1 and TRBJ1-3; unclear D gene. Germline CDR1 reads MGHRA; CDR2 reads YSYEKL. CDR3 length: 16 amino acids. The V end was cut by 3 bases, the J end by 0 bases, with 12 bases between. CDR3 coding DNA: TGCGCCAGCAGCCAGATCGGACTGAACTCTGGAAACACCATATATTTT. Amino acid sequence: CASSQIGLNSGNTIYF.

The chain joins TRBV15 to TRBJ1-2, with 9 bases lining up with TRBD1. The V segment lost 5 bases and the J segment 10 bases; nucleotides outside the gene matches: 26. Germline CDR1 LNHNV, CDR2 YYDKDF (reference sequence). The CDR3 spans 19 residues. DNA of the CDR3: TGTGCCACCAGCTCCTACCGGTTCGGGACAGGGCGGTCTTGGCGATCCTACACCTTC. It translates to CATSSYRFGTGRSWRSYTF.

The V gene is TRBV7-9, the J gene TRBJ2-7; 8 bases are shared with TRBD1. This CDR3 is 13 amino acids long. The V and J ends lost 3 bases and 3 bases, in that order; junction bases with no gene match: 1. Germline CDR1 reads SEHNR; CDR2 reads FQNEAQ (reference sequence). In DNA, the CDR3 is TGTGCCAGCAGCTTCGGACAGGGCTACGAGCAGTACTTC. This gives the protein CASSFGQGYEQYF.

This chain uses TRBV28 with TRBJ2-1; D not resolved. CDR1 is MDHEN and CDR2 is SYDVKM in the germline V gene. Trimming pared 6 bases from V and 8 bases from J, leaving 17 bases between. There are 14 residues in the CDR3. The CDR3 DNA sequence: TGTGCCAGCAGATACGACCCCCACGAGGATGAGCAGTTCTTC. It is translated as CASRYDPHEDEQFF.

The chain joins TRBV5-1 to TRBJ2-3; D might be TRBD1 (7 bases). This CDR3 comprises 12 residues. V was pared by 4 bases and J by 6 bases, with 9 bases between. Germline V gives CDR1 SGHRS, CDR2 YFSETQ. The CDR3 DNA follows: TGCGCCAGCAGCGCGGGACAGGATACGCAGTATTTT. Its translation is CASSAGQDTQYF.

The chain combines TRBV27 with TRBJ1-2, with D tentatively TRBD1 (6 bases). Germline lookup yields CDR1 MNHEY and CDR2 SMNVEV (reference sequence). Trimming took off 4 bases at V and 3 bases at J, with 15 bases between the two ends. This CDR3 comprises 15 residues. The CDR3 sequence: CASSSPQQGYYGYTF. The CDR3 DNA sequence: TGTGCCAGCAGTTCCCCCCAACAGGGATACTATGGCTACACCTTC.

The CDR3 here is CASSDPGGGEKLFF. In DNA, the CDR3 is TGTGCCAGCAGTGACCCCGGCGGGGGGGAAAAACTGTTTTTT. The gene calls are TRBV25-1 and TRBJ1-4, with a tentative D call TRBD1 (5 bases). Trimming took 3 bases from V and 8 from J, leaving 13 bases between them. CDR1 and CDR2 (germline): MGHDK, SYGVNS. The CDR3 totals 14 residues.

The chain uses TRBV9 and TRBJ2-5; TRBD2 aligns across 7 bases. Looked up from germline, CDR1 is SGDLS and CDR2 is YYNGEE. The V gene end was trimmed by 4 bases and the J gene end by 4 bases; junction bases not matched to a gene: 10. The length of the CDR3 is 15 residues. CDR3 region: CASSLGTTEGETQYF. The CDR3 DNA is TGTGCCAGCAGCCTTGGGACTACCGAGGGAGAGACCCAGTACTTC. The complete variable domain, with remaining parts taken from reference TRBV9 and TRBJ2-5, reads DSGVTQTPKHLITATGQRVTLRCSPRSGDLSVYWYQQSLDQGLQFLIQYYNGEERAKGNILERFSAQQFPDLHSELNLSSLELGDSALYFCASSLGTTEGETQYFGPGTRLLVL.

Comment on this clone: A read error may produce the germline difference seen at one junction end. The chain is built from TRBV7-7 and TRBJ2-2; 9 nucleotides match TRBD1. The CDR3 has 14 residues. Per the germline V gene, CDR1 is SSHAT and CDR2 is FNYEAQ (reference sequence). The CDR3 reads CASSTRQGAGELFF. CDR3 in DNA: TGTGCTAGCAGCACCCGACAGGGGGCCGGGGAGCTGTTTTTT.

V usage is TRBV5-6 and J usage is TRBJ1-3; 7 bases map to TRBD1. Trimming removed 4 bases from V and 2 bases from J; junction bases left unmatched: 15. Per the germline V gene, CDR1 is SGHDT and CDR2 is YYEEEE. This CDR3 contains 18 residues. This CDR3 is CASSLGQFGALPGNTIYF. The CDR3 nucleotides are TGTGCCAGCAGCCTGGGACAGTTTGGGGCCCTCCCTGGAAACACCATATATTTT.

The V gene is TRBV5-1, the J gene TRBJ2-5, with D perhaps TRBD2 (6 bases). The tail of the sequence fits TRBJ2-7 better, so the J call may be wrong. The CDR3 spans 15 residues. Germline-derived CDR1 and CDR2 are SGHRS and YFSETQ. The CDR3 DNA reads TGCGCCAGCAGCCCGGATCGGAGGGAGAGCTACGAGCAGTACTTC. Translation gives CASSPDRRESYEQYF.

The chain employs TRBV18 and TRBJ2-7, with 8 bases matching TRBD2. V was pared by 1 base and J by 2 bases, with 1 base of the junction left unmatched. From germline, CDR1 is KGHSH and CDR2 LQKENI. The CDR3 is made up of 14 amino acids. The CDR3 coding sequence is TGTGCCAGCTCACCACAGGGACTAGCCTACGAGCAGTACTTC. This translates into CASSPQGLAYEQYF. Full variable domain (missing parts from reference TRBV18 and TRBJ2-7): NAGVMQNPRHLVRRRGQEARLRCSPMKGHSHVYWYRQLPEEGLKFMVYLQKENIIDESGMPKERFSAEFPKEGPSILRIQQVVRGDSAAYFCASSPQGLAYEQYFGPGTRLTVT.

The V gene is TRBV7-9, the J gene TRBJ1-1; 8 bases agree with TRBD1. The CDR3 sequence is 13 residues long. V was pared by 4 bases and J by 5 bases, with 3 bases of the junction left unmatched. The germline gives CDR1 SEHNR, CDR2 FQNEAQ (reference sequence). This CDR3 is CASSSDRATEAFF. The DNA of the CDR3 is TGTGCCAGCAGCTCGGACAGGGCTACTGAAGCTTTCTTT.

This clone was counted only a few times. The genes are TRBV27 and TRBJ2-1; no definite D call. Trimming removed 5 bases at V and 2 bases at J, with 13 bases between. The CDR3 covers 15 residues. Germline lookup yields CDR1 MNHEY and CDR2 SMNVEV (reference sequence). CDR3 sequence: CASSRPLSPYNEQFF. The CDR3 DNA is TGTGCCAGCAGTCGTCCCCTGAGTCCCTACAATGAGCAGTTCTTC.

The rearrangement joins TRBV30 to TRBJ2-3, with a possible D match to TRBD2 (7 bases). Trimming removed 1 base from V and 0 bases from J, with 11 bases in between. This CDR3 is built from 15 residues. Germline V gives CDR1 GTSNPN, CDR2 SVGIG (reference sequence). The CDR3 is CAWSGGGPSTDTQYF. DNA of the CDR3: TGTGCCTGGAGTGGCGGGGGCCCCAGCACAGATACGCAGTATTTT.

The gene calls are TRBV4-2 and TRBJ2-7; 9 bases fit TRBD1. This CDR3 contains 16 residues. V lost 3 bases, J lost 2 bases, and 8 bases stayed unmatched. Germline loops: CDR1 LGHNA, CDR2 YNFKEQ. For the CDR3, the DNA is TGTGCCAGCAGCCATGTGGGACAGGGTAGTACCTACGAGCAGTACTTC. It specifies CASSHVGQGSTYEQYF.

This clone was found a few times. The chain combines TRBV9 with TRBJ2-5, with 10 bases identical to TRBD1. The J segment lost 3 bases and the V segment lost 0 bases, leaving 2 bases of the junction unmatched. CDR1 is SGDLS and CDR2 is YYNGEE in the germline V gene. CDR3 length equals 15 residues. The CDR3 nucleotides read TGTGCCAGCAGCGTAGAAGGACAGGGGGAAGAGACCCAGTACTTC. It translates to CASSVEGQGEETQYF.

The chain links TRBV27 to TRBJ2-1, with D perhaps TRBD2 (6 bases). The germline gives CDR1 MNHEY, CDR2 SMNVEV (reference sequence). V was clipped by 11 bases and J by 7 bases, with 24 bases between them. The CDR3 has 15 residues. The CDR3 coding sequence is TGTGCCGGGGAGAGGCTAGCGTGCGTTGTGAATGAGCAGTTCTTC. The encoded protein is CAGERLACVVNEQFF.

The rearrangement joins TRBV5-6 to TRBJ1-5; TRBD1 aligns across 7 bases. After removal of 0 bases from V and 6 bases from J, the junction contained 6 bases not matched to a gene. The germline V gene encodes CDR1 SGHDT and CDR2 YYEEEE. This CDR3 has 15 amino acids. CDR3 sequence: CASSLAGGGGQPQHF. The CDR3 coding sequence is TGTGCCAGCAGCTTGGCCGGAGGGGGCGGTCAGCCCCAGCATTTT.

The chain combines TRBV7-4 with TRBJ2-7; a weak D match, TRBD2 (7 bases). The CDR3 runs to 16 residues. The germline V gene encodes CDR1 SGHVT and CDR2 SQSDAQ. Trimming stripped 2 bases from V and 3 bases from J, with 17 bases between. As DNA, the CDR3 is TGTGCCAGCAGCTTAAGGGTGGGCGGGGGCCACTACGAGCAGTACTTC. Its protein product is CASSLRVGGGHYEQYF. The full variable domain, its missing parts supplied by reference TRBV7-4 and TRBJ2-7, is GAGVSQSPRYKVAKRGRDVALRCDSISGHVTLYWYRQTLGQGSEVLTYSQSDAQRDKSGRPSGRFSAERPERSVSTLKIQRTEQGDSAVYLCASSLRVGGGHYEQYFGPGTRLTVT.